Below, 3 T cell receptor beta chains from the same sample are listed, as sequenced in a study of blood T cell repertoires in COVID-19. The protocol was immunoSEQ multiplex PCR, while the TCRdb copy is restricted to in-frame clones and leaves out a portion. The sample yields about 280,000 clones, around 90% seen once. Sample: peripheral blood. Source of these receptors: a woman in her forties who had recovered from COVID-19.

The chain combines TRBV5-8 with TRBJ1-3; TRBD1 is a possible D gene (5 bases). The length of the CDR3 is 13 residues. The germline V and J ends were trimmed by 10 bases and 3 bases, with 14 bases remaining between them. Germline-derived CDR1 and CDR2 are SGHTS and YDEGEE. The CDR3 sequence is CAFRAALGNTIYF. The CDR3, as DNA: TGTGCCTTCAGGGCGGCTCTTGGAAACACCATATATTTT.

This clone was seen a single time. J is TRBJ1-1 and V is TRBV28; D call uncertain. The CDR3 consists of 14 residues. Germline-derived CDR1 and CDR2 are MDHEN and SYDVKM. Trimming stripped 1 base from V and 10 bases from J, with 16 bases between. Here the CDR3 reads CASSLSVGRSGAFF. DNA for the CDR3: TGTGCCAGCAGTTTATCGGTCGGCAGATCGGGAGCTTTCTTT.

This rearrangement joins TRBV4-1 to TRBJ2-1, with D perhaps TRBD2 (9 bases). The CDR3 is made up of 16 amino acids. The germline V gene encodes CDR1 MGHRA and CDR2 YSYEKL. Trimming stripped 4 bases from V and 8 bases from J, with 21 bases between. This CDR3 is CASSPHASGTGDEQFF. The DNA for the CDR3 is TGCGCCAGCAGCCCGCACGCTAGCGGGACAGGCGATGAGCAGTTCTTC.